Shown below are 13 T cell receptor beta chains from a single sample sequenced in a study of T cell responses to AZD1222 COVID-19 vaccine. Assay: immunoSEQ multiplex PCR; the TCRdb copy retains only in-frame clones and omits some. The sample shows roughly 120,000 clones, 85% to 95% of them seen only once. This specimen consisted of peripheral blood, obtained 28 days after the second AZD1222 dose. These TCRs come from an adult who received the AZD1222 COVID-19 vaccine.

The genes are TRBV25-1 and TRBJ1-1, with D perhaps TRBD1 (5 bases). The CDR3 runs 14 residues. Trimming stripped 2 bases from V and 5 bases from J, with 12 bases between. Per the germline V gene, CDR1 is MGHDK and CDR2 is SYGVNS. For the CDR3, the DNA is TGTGCCAGCAGTGAAGGCTCCTGGGGGACTGAAGCTTTCTTT. It encodes CASSEGSWGTEAFF.

This sequence joins TRBV10-3 and TRBJ2-7; 7 bases align to TRBD1. The CDR3 runs to 15 residues. V shed 4 bases and J 2 bases; nucleotides not matched to a gene: 8. Germline V lookup: CDR1 ENHRY, CDR2 SYGVKD. The CDR3 nucleotides are TGTGCCATCAGTGGGGGCACAGGGGATACCTACGAGCAGTACTTC. Translating it yields CAISGGTGDTYEQYF.

This chain connects TRBV24-1 to TRBJ2-1; D possibly matches TRBD1 or TRBD2 (7 bases each). V gave up 2 bases and J gave up 5 bases, with 18 bases separating them. The CDR3 covers 17 residues. Germline V gene lookup returns CDR1 KGHDR and CDR2 SFDVKD. The CDR3 nucleotides are TGTGCCACCAGTGATTCGGGGGGACAGAGCGTTCACAATGAGCAGTTCTTC. It yields the protein CATSDSGGQSVHNEQFF.

In DNA, the CDR3 is TGTGCCAGCAGCCAAGGGTATAACTATGGCTACACCTTC. It codes for CASSQGYNYGYTF. This chain links TRBV14 with TRBJ1-2; no reliable D call. Trimming stripped 1 base from V and 1 base from J, with 4 bases between. Germline values: CDR1 SGHDN, CDR2 FVKESK. The CDR3 runs to 13 residues.

The chain uses TRBV9 and TRBJ2-1; 9 bases align to TRBD2. Germline CDR1 and CDR2: SGDLS and YYNGEE. The CDR3 is made up of 15 amino acids. V lost 4 bases and J lost 2; bases outside the gene matches: 4. The CDR3 region is CASSLIAGAYNEQFF. The CDR3 DNA reads as TGTGCCAGCAGCTTAATAGCGGGGGCCTACAATGAGCAGTTCTTC.

The chain links TRBV7-8 to TRBJ2-6; possibly TRBD1 or TRBD2 for D (5 bases each). The CDR3 is 16 amino acids. The germline V and J ends were trimmed by 4 bases and 0 bases, with 10 bases remaining between them. The germline gives CDR1 SGHVS, CDR2 FQNEAQ. Written as DNA, the CDR3 is TGTGCCAGCAGCTCAAGGGGAGTCTCTGGGGCCAACGTCCTGACTTTC. Its protein product is CASSSRGVSGANVLTF. Using reference TRBV7-8 and TRBJ2-6 for the parts outside the CDR3, the full variable domain is GAGVSQSPRYKVAKRGQDVALRCDPISGHVSLFWYQQALGQGPEFLTYFQNEAQLDKSGLPSDRFFAERPEGSVSTLKIQRTQQEDSAVYLCASSSRGVSGANVLTFGAGSRLTVL.

V is TRBV5-1 and J is TRBJ2-1; 8 bases fit TRBD1. The CDR3 sequence is 18 residues long. V gave up 0 bases and J gave up 3 bases; unmatched junction bases: 11. CDR1 and CDR2 from the germline V gene are SGHRS and YFSETQ. In nucleotides, the CDR3 is TGCGCCAGCAGCTTGGCAGCAGGGGGCGTAGACCTCTACAATGAGCAGTTCTTC. This sequence encodes CASSLAAGGVDLYNEQFF.

The V gene is TRBV2, the J gene TRBJ1-2, with D possibly being TRBD1 (5 bases). Trimming removed 4 bases at V and 6 bases at J, with 9 bases between. The CDR3 is 12 residues long. Per the germline V gene, CDR1 is SNHLY and CDR2 is FYNNEI. The CDR3 here is CASSVAGHGYTF. The CDR3 coding sequence is TGTGCCAGCAGTGTTGCAGGGCATGGCTACACCTTC.

The genes are TRBV10-2 and TRBJ2-7; a possible D gene is TRBD1 (6 bases). CDR3 length: 11 residues. V dropped 10 bases and J dropped 3 bases, with 10 bases sitting between them. Germline V lookup: CDR1 WSHSY, CDR2 SAAADI. CDR3 loop: CATRQDYEQYF. The CDR3 nucleotides read TGCGCCACCCGACAGGACTACGAGCAGTACTTC.

The J gene is TRBJ2-2, the V gene TRBV6-1, with 16 bases lining up with TRBD2. From germline, CDR1 is MNHNS and CDR2 SASEGT. This CDR3 is built from 19 residues. After removal of 4 bases from V and 0 bases from J, the junction contained 5 bases not matched to a gene. The CDR3 DNA sequence: TGTGCCAGCAGTGCCGGGACTAGCGGGGGGGCCCCGAACACCGGGGAGCTGTTTTTT. Translated, it gives CASSAGTSGGAPNTGELFF.

This sequence joins TRBV20-1 and TRBJ2-7; D is unclear. CDR1 DFQATT and CDR2 SNEGSKA come from the germline V gene (reference sequence). The CDR3 length is 11 residues. Trimming shortened V by 6 bases and J by 3 bases, and 9 bases separated the two germline ends. CDR3 sequence (DNA): TGCAGTGCCCAATCAAACTACGAGCAGTACTTC. Its protein is CSAQSNYEQYF.

This chain uses TRBV5-4 with TRBJ2-5, with 12 bases matching TRBD2. This CDR3 contains 15 residues. Germline lookup yields CDR1 SGHNT and CDR2 YYREEE (reference sequence). With 3 bases clipped from V and 5 bases from J, the junction kept 5 bases outside the gene matches. CDR3 nucleotide sequence: TGTGCCAGCAGCTACGGACTAGCGGGGTGGGAGACCCAGTACTTC. Translation gives CASSYGLAGWETQYF.

The rearrangement uses TRBV18 and TRBJ1-2; D is unclear. Germline loops: CDR1 KGHSH, CDR2 LQKENI. The CDR3 is made up of 16 amino acids. The V end was cut by 6 bases, the J end by 0 bases, with 17 bases between. CDR3 in DNA: TGTGCCAGCTCCATACTCGGGCAGCGAGCTAACTATGGCTACACCTTC. Translating gives CASSILGQRANYGYTF.